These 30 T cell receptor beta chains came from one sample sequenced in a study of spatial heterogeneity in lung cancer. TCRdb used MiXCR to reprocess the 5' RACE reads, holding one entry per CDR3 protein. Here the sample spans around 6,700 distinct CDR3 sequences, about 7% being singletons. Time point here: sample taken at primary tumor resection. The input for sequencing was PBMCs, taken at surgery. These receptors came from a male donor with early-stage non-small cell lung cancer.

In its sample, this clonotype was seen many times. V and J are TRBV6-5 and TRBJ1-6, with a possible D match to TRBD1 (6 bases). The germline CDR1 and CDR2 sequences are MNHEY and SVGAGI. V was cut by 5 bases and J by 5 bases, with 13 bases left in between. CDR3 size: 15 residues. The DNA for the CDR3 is TGTGCCAGCAGTCTGCGGGGACACAATAATTCACCCCTCCACTTT. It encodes CASSLRGHNNSPLHF.

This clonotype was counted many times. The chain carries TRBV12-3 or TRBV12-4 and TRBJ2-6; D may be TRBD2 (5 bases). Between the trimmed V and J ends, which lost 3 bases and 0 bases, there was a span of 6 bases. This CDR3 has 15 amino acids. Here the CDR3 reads CASSFSVSGANVLTF. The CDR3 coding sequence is TGTGCCAGCAGTTTTAGCGTCTCTGGGGCCAACGTCCTGACTTTC.

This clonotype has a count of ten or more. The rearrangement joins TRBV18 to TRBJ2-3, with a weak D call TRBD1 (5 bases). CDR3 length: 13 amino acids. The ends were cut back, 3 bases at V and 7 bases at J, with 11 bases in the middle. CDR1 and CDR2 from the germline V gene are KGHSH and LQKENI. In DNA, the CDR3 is TGTGCCAGCTCACCCCCGACAGAGAATACGCAGTATTTT. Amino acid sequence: CASSPPTENTQYF.

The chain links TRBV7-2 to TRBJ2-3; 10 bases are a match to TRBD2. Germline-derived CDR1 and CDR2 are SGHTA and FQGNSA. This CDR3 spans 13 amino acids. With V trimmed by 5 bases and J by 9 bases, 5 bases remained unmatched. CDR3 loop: CASSLLAGQTQYF. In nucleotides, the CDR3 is TGTGCCAGCAGCCTACTAGCGGGGCAGACGCAGTATTTT.

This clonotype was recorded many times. The DNA for the CDR3 is TGTGCCAGCAGCCGGGGACGGATACAAGAGACCCAGTACTTC. Residues: CASSRGRIQETQYF. The chain couples TRBV6-5 to TRBJ2-5; D tentatively fits TRBD1 or TRBD2 (5 bases each). Germline V gene lookup returns CDR1 MNHEY and CDR2 SVGAGI. CDR3 length: 14 residues. V was pared by 6 bases and J by 2 bases, with 13 bases between.

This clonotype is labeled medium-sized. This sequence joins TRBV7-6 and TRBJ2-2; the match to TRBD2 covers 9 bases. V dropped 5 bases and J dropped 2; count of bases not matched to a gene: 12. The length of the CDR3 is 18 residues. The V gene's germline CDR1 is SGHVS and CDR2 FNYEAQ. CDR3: CASSPGGETSGNTGELFF. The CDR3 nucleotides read TGTGCCAGCAGCCCAGGGGGGGAGACTAGCGGTAACACCGGGGAGCTGTTTTTT. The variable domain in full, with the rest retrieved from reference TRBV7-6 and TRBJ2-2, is GAGVSQSPRYKVTKRGQDVALRCDPISGHVSLYWYRQALGQGPEFLTYFNYEAQQDKSGLPNDRFSAERPEGSISTLTIQRTEQRDSAMYRCASSPGGETSGNTGELFFGEGSRLTVL.

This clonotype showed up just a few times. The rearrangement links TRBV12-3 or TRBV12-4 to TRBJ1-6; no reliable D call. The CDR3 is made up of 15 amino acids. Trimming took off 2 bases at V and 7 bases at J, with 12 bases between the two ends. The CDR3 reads CASSLRPATNSPLHF. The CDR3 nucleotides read TGTGCCAGCAGTTTAAGGCCAGCGACGAATTCACCCCTCCACTTT.

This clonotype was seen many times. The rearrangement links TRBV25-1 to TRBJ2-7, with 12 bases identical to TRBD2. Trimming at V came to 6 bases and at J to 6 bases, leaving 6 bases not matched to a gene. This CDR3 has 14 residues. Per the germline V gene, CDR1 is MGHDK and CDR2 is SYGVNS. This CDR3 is CASRASGRAGEQYF. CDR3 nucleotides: TGTGCCAGCAGGGCTAGCGGGAGGGCCGGCGAGCAGTACTTC.

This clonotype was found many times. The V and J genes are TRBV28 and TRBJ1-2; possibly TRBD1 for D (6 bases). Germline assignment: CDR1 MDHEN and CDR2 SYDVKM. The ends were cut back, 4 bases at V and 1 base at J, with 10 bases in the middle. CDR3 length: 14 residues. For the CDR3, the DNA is TGTGCCAGCAGTTACCGGGACATTAACTATGGCTACACCTTC. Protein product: CASSYRDINYGYTF.

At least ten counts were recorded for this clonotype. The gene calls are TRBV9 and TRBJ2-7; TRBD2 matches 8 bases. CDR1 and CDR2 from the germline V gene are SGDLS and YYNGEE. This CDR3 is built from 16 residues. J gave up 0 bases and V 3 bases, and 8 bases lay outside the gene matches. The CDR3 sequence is CASSGGLGKSSYEQYF. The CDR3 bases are TGTGCCAGCAGCGGGGGACTAGGGAAAAGCTCCTACGAGCAGTACTTC. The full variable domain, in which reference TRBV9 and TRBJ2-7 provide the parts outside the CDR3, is DSGVTQTPKHLITATGQRVTLRCSPRSGDLSVYWYQQSLDQGLQFLIQYYNGEERAKGNILERFSAQQFPDLHSELNLSSLELGDSALYFCASSGGLGKSSYEQYFGPGTRLTVT.

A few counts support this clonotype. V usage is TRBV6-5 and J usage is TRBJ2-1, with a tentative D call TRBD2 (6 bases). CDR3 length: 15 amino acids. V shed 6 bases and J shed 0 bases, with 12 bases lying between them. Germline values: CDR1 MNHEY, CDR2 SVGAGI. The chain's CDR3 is CASSHRRDSYNEQFF. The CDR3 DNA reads TGTGCCAGCAGCCACAGGCGGGACTCCTACAATGAGCAGTTCTTC.

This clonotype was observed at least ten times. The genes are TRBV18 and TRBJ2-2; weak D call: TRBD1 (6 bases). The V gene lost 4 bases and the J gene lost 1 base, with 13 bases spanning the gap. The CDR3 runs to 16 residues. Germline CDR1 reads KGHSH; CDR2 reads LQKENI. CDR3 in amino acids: CASSLTGLQNTGELFF. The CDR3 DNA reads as TGTGCCAGCTCACTAACAGGGCTCCAGAACACCGGGGAGCTGTTTTTT.

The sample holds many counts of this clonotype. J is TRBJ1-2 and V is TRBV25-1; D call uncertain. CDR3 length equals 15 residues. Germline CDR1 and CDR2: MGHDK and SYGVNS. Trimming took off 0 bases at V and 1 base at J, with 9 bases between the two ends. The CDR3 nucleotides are TGTGCCAGCAGTGAATATAGCGCAGATAACTATGGCTACACCTTC. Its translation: CASSEYSADNYGYTF.

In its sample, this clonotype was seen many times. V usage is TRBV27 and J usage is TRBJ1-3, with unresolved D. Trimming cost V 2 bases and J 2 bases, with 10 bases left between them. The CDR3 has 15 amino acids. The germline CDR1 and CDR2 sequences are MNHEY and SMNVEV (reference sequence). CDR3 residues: CASSLRAWAGNTIYF. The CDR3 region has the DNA TGTGCCAGCAGTTTAAGGGCTTGGGCTGGAAACACCATATATTTT.

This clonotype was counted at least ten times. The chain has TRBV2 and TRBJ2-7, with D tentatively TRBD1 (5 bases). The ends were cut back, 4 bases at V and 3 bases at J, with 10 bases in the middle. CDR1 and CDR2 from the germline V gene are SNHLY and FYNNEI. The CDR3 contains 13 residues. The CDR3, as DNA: TGTGCCAGCAGTGTGGGGCAGGACTACGAGCAGTACTTC. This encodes CASSVGQDYEQYF.

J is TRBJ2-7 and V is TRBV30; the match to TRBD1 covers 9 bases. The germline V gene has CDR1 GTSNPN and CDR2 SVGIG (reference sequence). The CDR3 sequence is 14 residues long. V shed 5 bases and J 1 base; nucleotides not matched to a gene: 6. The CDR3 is CAWERGTGSYEQYF. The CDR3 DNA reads TGTGCCTGGGAGAGGGGGACAGGGTCCTACGAGCAGTACTTC.

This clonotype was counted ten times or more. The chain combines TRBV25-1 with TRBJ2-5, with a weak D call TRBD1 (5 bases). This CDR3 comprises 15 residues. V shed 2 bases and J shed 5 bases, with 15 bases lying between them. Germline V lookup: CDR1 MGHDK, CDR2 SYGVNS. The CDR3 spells CASSERGRARETQYF. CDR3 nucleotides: TGTGCCAGCAGTGAACGTGGCAGGGCTCGGGAGACCCAGTACTTC. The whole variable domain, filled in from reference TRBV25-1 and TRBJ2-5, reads EADIYQTPRYLVIGTGKKITLECSQTMGHDKMYWYQQDPGMELHLIHYSYGVNSTEKGDLSSESTVSRIRTEHFPLTLESARPSHTSQYLCASSERGRARETQYFGPGTRLLVL.

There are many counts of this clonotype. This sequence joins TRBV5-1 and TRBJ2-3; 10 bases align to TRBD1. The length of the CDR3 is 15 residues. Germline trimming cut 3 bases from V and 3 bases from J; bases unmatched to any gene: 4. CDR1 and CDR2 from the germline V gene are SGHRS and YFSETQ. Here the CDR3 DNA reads TGCGCCAGCAGCTGGACAGGGGGAAATACAGATACGCAGTATTTT. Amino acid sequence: CASSWTGGNTDTQYF. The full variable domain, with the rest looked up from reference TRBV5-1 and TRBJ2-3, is KAGVTQTPRYLIKTRGQQVTLSCSPISGHRSVSWYQQTPGQGLQFLFEYFSETQRNKGNFPGRFSGRQFSNSRSEMNVSTLELGDSALYLCASSWTGGNTDTQYFGPGTRLTVL.

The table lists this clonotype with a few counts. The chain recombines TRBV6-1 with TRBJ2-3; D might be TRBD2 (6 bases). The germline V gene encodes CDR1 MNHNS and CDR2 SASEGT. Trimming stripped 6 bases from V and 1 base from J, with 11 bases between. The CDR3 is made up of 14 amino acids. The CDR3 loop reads CASRMPGGTDTQYF. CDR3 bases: TGTGCCAGCAGAATGCCGGGGGGCACAGATACGCAGTATTTT.

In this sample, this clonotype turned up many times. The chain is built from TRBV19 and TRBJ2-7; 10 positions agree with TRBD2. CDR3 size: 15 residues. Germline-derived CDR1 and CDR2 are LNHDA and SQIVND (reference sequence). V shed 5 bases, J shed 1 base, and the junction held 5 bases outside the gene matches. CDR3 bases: TGTGCCAGTAGTCTTACTAGCGGGACATCCTACGAGCAGTACTTC. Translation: CASSLTSGTSYEQYF.

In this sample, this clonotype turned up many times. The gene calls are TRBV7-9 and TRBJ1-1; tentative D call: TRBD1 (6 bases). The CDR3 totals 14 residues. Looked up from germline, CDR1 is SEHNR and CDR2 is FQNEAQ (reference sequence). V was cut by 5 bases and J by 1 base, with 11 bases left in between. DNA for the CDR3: TGTGCCAGCAGCGGAGCGACAGGGAACACTGAAGCTTTCTTT. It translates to CASSGATGNTEAFF.

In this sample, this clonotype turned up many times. The CDR3 coding sequence is TGTGCCAGCACCAAGACAGGGGAAGAGACCCAGTACTTC. Translated: CASTKTGEETQYF. The V and J genes are TRBV6-5 and TRBJ2-5; 8 bases fit TRBD1. V was clipped by 7 bases and J by 3 bases; unmatched bases: 4. Germline-derived CDR1 and CDR2 are MNHEY and SVGAGI. CDR3 length: 13 residues.

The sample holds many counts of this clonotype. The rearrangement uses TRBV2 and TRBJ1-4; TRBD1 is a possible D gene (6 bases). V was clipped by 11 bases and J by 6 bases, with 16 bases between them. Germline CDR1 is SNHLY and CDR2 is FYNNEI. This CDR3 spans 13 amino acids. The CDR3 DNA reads TGTGCCGGATCCAGGACAGTTTATGAAAAACTGTTTTTT. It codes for CAGSRTVYEKLFF.

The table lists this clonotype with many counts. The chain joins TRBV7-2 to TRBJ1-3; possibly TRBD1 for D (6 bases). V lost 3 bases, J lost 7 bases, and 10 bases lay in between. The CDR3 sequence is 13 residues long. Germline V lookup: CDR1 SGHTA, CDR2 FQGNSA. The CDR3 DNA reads TGTGCCAGCAGCTTGACCCAGGGGAACACCATATATTTT. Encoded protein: CASSLTQGNTIYF.

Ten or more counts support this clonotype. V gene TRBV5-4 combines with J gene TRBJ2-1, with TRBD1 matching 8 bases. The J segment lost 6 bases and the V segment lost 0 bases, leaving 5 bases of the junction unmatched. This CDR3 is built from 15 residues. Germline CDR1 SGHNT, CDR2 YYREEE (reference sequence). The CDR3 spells CASSLEGQGFNEQFF. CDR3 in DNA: TGTGCCAGCAGCTTGGAAGGACAGGGCTTCAATGAGCAGTTCTTC.

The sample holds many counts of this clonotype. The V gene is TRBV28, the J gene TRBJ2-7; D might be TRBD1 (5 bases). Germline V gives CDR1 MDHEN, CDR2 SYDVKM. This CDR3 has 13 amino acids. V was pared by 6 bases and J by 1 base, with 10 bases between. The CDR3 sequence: CASRRGLSYEQYF. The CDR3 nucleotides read TGTGCCAGCAGAAGGGGTCTATCCTACGAGCAGTACTTC.

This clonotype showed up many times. CDR3 DNA sequence: TGTGCCAGCAGTTTAATCAGCTCCTTGGGCGAGCAGTTCTTC. This sequence encodes CASSLISSLGEQFF. The V and J genes are TRBV28 and TRBJ2-1, with no clear D. The germline V gene encodes CDR1 MDHEN and CDR2 SYDVKM. V was shortened by 2 bases and J by 10 bases, with 15 bases between the two germline ends. The CDR3 has 14 residues.

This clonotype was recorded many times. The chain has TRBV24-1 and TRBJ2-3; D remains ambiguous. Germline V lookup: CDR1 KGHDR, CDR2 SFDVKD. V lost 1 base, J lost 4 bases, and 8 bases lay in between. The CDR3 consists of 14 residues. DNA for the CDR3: TGTGCCACCAGTGATTTCACCGCGGCAGATACGCAGTATTTT. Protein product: CATSDFTAADTQYF.

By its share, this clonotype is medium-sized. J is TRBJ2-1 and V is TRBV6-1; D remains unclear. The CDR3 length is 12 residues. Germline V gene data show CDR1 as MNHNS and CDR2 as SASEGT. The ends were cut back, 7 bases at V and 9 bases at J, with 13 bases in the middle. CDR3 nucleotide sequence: TGTGCCAGCACCCCCCGAACGACTGAGCAGTTCTTC. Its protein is CASTPRTTEQFF.

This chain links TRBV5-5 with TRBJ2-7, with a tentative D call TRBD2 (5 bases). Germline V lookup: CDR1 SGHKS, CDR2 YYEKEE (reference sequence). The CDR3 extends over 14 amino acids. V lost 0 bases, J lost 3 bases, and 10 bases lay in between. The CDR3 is CASSLEDFYYEQYF. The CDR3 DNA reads TGTGCCAGCAGCTTGGAGGACTTTTACTACGAGCAGTACTTC.